These 4 T cell receptor beta chains were sequenced from one sample in a study of Ad26.COV2.S vaccination and SARS-CoV-2 variants. The protocol was immunoSEQ multiplex PCR, while the TCRdb copy is restricted to in-frame clones and leaves out a portion. This sample has roughly 300,000 clones; roughly 91% occur once, and the top ten carry approximately 5%. Treatment noted: roughly 19 received Ad26.COV2.S at low or high dose, single or two shots; 5 received placebo; per-sample allocation not given. Specimens were obtained on day 63 following the first vaccine or placebo injection. The specimen was peripheral blood, collected in a trial of Ad26.COV2.S vaccine versus placebo. These TCRs come from a person aged 18-65 years who received the Ad26.COV2.S COVID-19 vaccine or a placebo.

V usage is TRBV6-1 and J usage is TRBJ2-1; D unresolved. Germline loops: CDR1 MNHNS, CDR2 SASEGT. Trimming cost V 0 bases and J 14 bases, with 14 bases left between them. The CDR3 contains 13 residues. CDR3 sequence reads: CASSEALFRRKFF. CDR3 in DNA: TGTGCCAGCAGTGAAGCGCTCTTCCGTCGGAAGTTCTTC.

The chain uses TRBV28 and TRBJ2-5; D perhaps matches TRBD2 (6 bases). This CDR3 region has 13 residues. The ends were cut back, 6 bases at V and 5 bases at J, with 13 bases in the middle. Germline values: CDR1 MDHEN, CDR2 SYDVKM. The CDR3 DNA reads TGTGCCAGCAGGTCGGAGGGGCAGGAGACCCAGTACTTC. It codes for CASRSEGQETQYF.

The chain carries TRBV18 and TRBJ2-7; D not certain. The CDR3 length is 13 residues. V was clipped by 5 bases and J by 2 bases, with 10 bases between them. Germline values: CDR1 KGHSH, CDR2 LQKENI. Here the CDR3 reads CASSSAVAYEQYF. The CDR3 nucleotides are TGTGCCAGCTCATCGGCGGTCGCCTACGAGCAGTACTTC.

This chain links TRBV18 with TRBJ2-6, with TRBD2 matching 14 bases. With 3 bases clipped from V and 4 bases from J, the junction kept 5 bases outside the gene matches. This CDR3 contains 18 residues. Germline loops: CDR1 KGHSH, CDR2 LQKENI. The CDR3 loop reads CASSPGLAGGSGANVLTF. The DNA of the CDR3 is TGTGCCAGCTCACCTGGACTAGCGGGAGGATCCGGGGCCAACGTCCTGACTTTC.